Described below is a single T cell receptor (beta chain) sequence and its context. Its antigen remains unknown. The PBMCs were taken from 10 ml of fresh peripheral blood. It was RNA transcripts that yielded the amplified TCR beta CDR3 regions. The HTBI primer set drove a first-round RT-PCR of the TCR CDR3. TCRdb independently ran MiXCR on the multiplex PCR reads; one entry per CDR3 protein. The sample lists approximately 600,000 distinct CDR3 sequences; roughly 20% were seen once. The source of the sample is a study of T cells in Graves' hyperthyroidism and ophthalmopathy. Findings of the study overall: The model made its ophthalmopathy prediction, and onset followed a median 6.5 months later.

This sequence was found in a man aged 30 to 39 with Graves' ophthalmopathy. Source material: blood.

This CDR3 is CASSLVGRSTDTQYF. Here the CDR3 DNA reads TGCGCCAGCAGCTTGGTGGGCAGGAGCACAGATACGCAGTATTTT. V usage is TRBV5-1 and J usage is TRBJ2-3, with unresolved D. V dropped 0 bases and J dropped 0 bases, with 8 bases sitting between them. Germline loops: CDR1 SGHRS, CDR2 YFSETQ. The CDR3 is 15 residues long.